A selection of T cell receptor beta chains follows, all from one sample in a study of T cells after yellow fever vaccination. In TCRdb, the 5' RACE reads were re-called with MiXCR into one record per CDR3 protein. The repertoire has hundreds of thousands of distinct CDR3 sequences, roughly 17% of them found once; the top ten carry approximately 15%. This sample comprised PBMCs, obtained 5 days after the first yellow fever vaccination. Every receptor here comes from a man between 18 and 35 years old who received the YFV17D yellow fever vaccine. CDR3s include the opening cysteine and the closing phenylalanine or tryptophan. D genes are given only for firm matches. Size is omitted from some rows. Given values are once, few, many or a class for expanded clones.

cdr3_length	v_call	clone_size	d_call	j_call	cdr3_nt	cdr3_aa
12	TRBV28	few	.	TRBJ1-1	TGTGCCAGCAGTTTATCGGTCTCTGAAGCTTTCTTT	CASSLSVSEAFF
14	TRBV30	.	.	TRBJ2-7	TGTGCCTGGAGTGACAGGGTTTATATCTACGAGCAGTACTTC	CAWSDRVYIYEQYF
11	TRBV2	.	.	TRBJ2-7	TGTGCCACCCGGAGGACTTACGAGCAGTACTTC	CATRRTYEQYF
15	TRBV9	.	.	TRBJ2-7	TGTGCCAGCAGCGTAGGGGGGGGGGCCGCGTACGAGCAGTACTTC	CASSVGGGAAYEQYF
15	TRBV12-3/TRBV12-4	few	TRBD2	TRBJ2-1	TGTGCCAGCTGGACTAGCGGGGTGCCCTACAATGAGCAGTTCTTC	CASWTSGVPYNEQFF
16	TRBV9	.	TRBD2	TRBJ2-1	TGTGCCAGCAGCAAGGATGAGCGGGGGCCGTACAATGAGCAGTTCTTC	CASSKDERGPYNEQFF
15	TRBV27	.	.	TRBJ1-2	TGTGCCAGCACCTTAAAGGCAGCAGCTAACTATGGCTACACCTTC	CASTLKAAANYGYTF
16	TRBV5-1	few	TRBD2	TRBJ2-1	TGCGCCAGCAGCTTGGAGGGACTAGGATTCTACAATGAGCAGTTCTTC	CASSLEGLGFYNEQFF
16	TRBV5-1	.	.	TRBJ2-3	TGCGCCAGCAGCCGGAGGGGTGAGGGGCGGACAGATACGCAGTATTTT	CASSRRGEGRTDTQYF
16	TRBV5-1	few	TRBD1	TRBJ2-5	TGCGCCAGCAGCCTGACAGGGGTTGGGGCCCAAGAGACCCAGTACTTC	CASSLTGVGAQETQYF
13	TRBV10-3	.	TRBD1	TRBJ2-5	TGTGCCATCAGGAGACAGGGGTCAGAGACCCAGTACTTC	CAIRRQGSETQYF
13	TRBV12-3/TRBV12-4	few	.	TRBJ2-3	TGTGCCAGCAGCAATAGAGCCACAGATACGCAGTATTTT	CASSNRATDTQYF
14	TRBV3-1	.	.	TRBJ2-3	TGTGCCAGCAGCCCTCGGATCAGCACAGATACGCAGTATTTT	CASSPRISTDTQYF